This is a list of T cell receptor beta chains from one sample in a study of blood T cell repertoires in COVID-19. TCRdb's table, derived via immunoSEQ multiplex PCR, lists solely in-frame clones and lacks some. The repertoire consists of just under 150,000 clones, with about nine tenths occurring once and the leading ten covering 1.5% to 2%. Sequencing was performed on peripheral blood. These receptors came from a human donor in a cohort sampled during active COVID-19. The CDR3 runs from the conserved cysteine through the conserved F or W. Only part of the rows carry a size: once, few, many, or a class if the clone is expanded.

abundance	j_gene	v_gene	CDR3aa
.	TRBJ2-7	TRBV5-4	CASRSGQGIDEQYF
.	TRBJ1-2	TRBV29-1	CSVRGTGYGYTF
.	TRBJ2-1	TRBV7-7	CASSPTWTDNNEQFF
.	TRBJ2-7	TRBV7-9	CASSNNYEQYF
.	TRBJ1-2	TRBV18	CASSPLGGLYGYTF
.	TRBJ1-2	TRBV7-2	CASSLPGVWNGYTF
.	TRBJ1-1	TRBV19	CASSTEAGAEAFF
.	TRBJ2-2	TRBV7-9	CASSLPQTTASGELFF
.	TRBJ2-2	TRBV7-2	CASSPKTSGGTNTGELFF
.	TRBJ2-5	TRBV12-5	CASGTEGGGLRETQYF
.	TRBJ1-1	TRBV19	CASSTTGGITEAFF
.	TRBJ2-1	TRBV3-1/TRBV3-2	CASSPAGTYNEQFF
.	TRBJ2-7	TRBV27	CASSLYRGRGQQYF
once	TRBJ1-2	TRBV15	CATSRATGSRNYGYTF
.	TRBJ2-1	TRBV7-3	CASSLFAGGQNEQFF
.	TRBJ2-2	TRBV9	CASSVVLGAGTGELFF
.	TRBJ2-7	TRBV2	CASSEGRGPYEQYF
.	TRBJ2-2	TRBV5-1	CASSRYRGSGELFF
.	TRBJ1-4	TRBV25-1	CASGTGAEKLFF
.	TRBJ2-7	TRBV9	CASSVGPGYEQYF
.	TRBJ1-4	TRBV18	CASSPRDLGAYEKLFF
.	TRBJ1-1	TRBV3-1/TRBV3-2	CASSQGFTEAFF
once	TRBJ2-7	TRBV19	CASSNGAYEQYF
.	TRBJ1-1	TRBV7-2	CASSFKTGVNTEAFF
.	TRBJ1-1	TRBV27	CASSLARGRTEAFF
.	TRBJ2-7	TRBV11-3	CASSLGAGGPYEQYF
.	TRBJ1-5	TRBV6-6	CASNNRGGSNQPQHF
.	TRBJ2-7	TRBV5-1	CASRNPGLNSYEQYF
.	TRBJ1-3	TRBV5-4	CASSGPAGNTIYF